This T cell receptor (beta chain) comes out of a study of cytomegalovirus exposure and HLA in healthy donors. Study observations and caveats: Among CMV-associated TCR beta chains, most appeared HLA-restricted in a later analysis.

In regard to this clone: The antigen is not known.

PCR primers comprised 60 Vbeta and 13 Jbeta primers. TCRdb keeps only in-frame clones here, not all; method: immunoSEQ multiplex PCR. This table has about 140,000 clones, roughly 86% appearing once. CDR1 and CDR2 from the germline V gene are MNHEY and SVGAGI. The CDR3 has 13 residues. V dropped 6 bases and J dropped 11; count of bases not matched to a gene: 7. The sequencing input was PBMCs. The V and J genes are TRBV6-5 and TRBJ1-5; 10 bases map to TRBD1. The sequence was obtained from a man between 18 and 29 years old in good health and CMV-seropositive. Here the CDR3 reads CASRSDRGTAQHF. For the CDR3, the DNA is TGTGCCAGCAGATCGGACAGGGGGACGGCCCAGCATTTT.